This T cell receptor beta chain was retrieved from a study of beta chain features in type 1 diabetes. Points from the study as a whole: The analysis here could not establish whether HLA type shapes TCRB rearrangement. Type 1 diabetes patients showed a moderate but significant shortening of TCRB CDR3s in all four CD4+ subsets. When VDJ junctions were examined, type 1 diabetes patients showed fewer insertions and more deletions.

This clone was seen only a few times. Its matching antigen is unknown. This CDR3 contains 15 residues. Germline CDR1 reads PRHDT; CDR2 reads FYEKMQ (reference sequence). Losses at the gene ends were 5 bases for V and 3 bases for J; bases not matched to a gene: 7. It was one heparinised blood draw, averaging roughly 0.11 L, that each donor gave. Stem cell-like memory, regulatory, central memory and naive CD4+ cells were sorted via CD45RO/CCR7/CD25/CD127/CD95/CD27. As every portion of the isolated RNA was reverse transcribed, the sequencing read expressed TCRB transcripts. Using immunoSEQ multiplex PCR, the repertoire was profiled, and TCRdb retains in-frame clones only, with some absent. The data contain some 15,000 clones, roughly 69% of them singletons.

J is TRBJ1-2 and V is TRBV13; the match to TRBD1 covers 9 bases. The specimen was Tregs from blood. The TCR sequence derives from a man younger than 45 with type 1 diabetes. The CDR3 protein is CASSLTGGADYGYTF. The CDR3 coding sequence is TGTGCCAGCAGCCTCACAGGGGGCGCGGACTATGGCTACACCTTC.